This T cell receptor beta chain was observed in a study of cytotoxic CD8 clonotypes in ibrutinib-treated CLL. The protocol was immunoSEQ multiplex PCR, while the TCRdb copy is restricted to in-frame clones and leaves out a portion. The sample has some 92,000 clones, roughly 80% seen once; the top ten hold about 26%. Deletions cut 4 bases from V and 3 bases from J, with 17 bases between. There are 15 residues in the CDR3. CDR1 and CDR2 (germline): SGHNT, YYREEE (reference sequence). The material sequenced was PBMCs, taken after 24 months of ibrutinib treatment. The chain links TRBV5-4 to TRBJ2-7; D possibly corresponds to TRBD1 (6 bases). The sequence was collected from a human donor with chronic lymphocytic leukemia. CDR3 sequence reads: CASSLTAGAIYEQYF. The DNA for the CDR3 is TGTGCCAGCAGCCTCACGGCAGGGGCCATCTACGAGCAGTACTTC.